These 25 T cell receptor beta chains originate from one sample sequenced in a study of cytomegalovirus exposure and HLA in healthy donors. The table came from immunoSEQ multiplex PCR; TCRdb's copy has only in-frame clones and leaves some out. Of about 49,000 clones listed, about 90% are singletons. The specimen was PBMCs. The receptors were gathered from a man between 18 and 29 years old in good health and CMV-seronegative.

The chain has TRBV28 and TRBJ2-5; D is possibly TRBD2 (7 bases). V was cut by 4 bases and J by 1 base, with 13 bases left in between. Germline CDR1 MDHEN, CDR2 SYDVKM. There are 15 residues in the CDR3. The CDR3 is CASSSQGGVQETQYF. CDR3 DNA: TGTGCCAGCAGTTCACAGGGAGGGGTCCAAGAGACCCAGTACTTC.

This sequence joins TRBV4-1 and TRBJ2-4, with a weak D call TRBD1 (6 bases). The CDR3 length is 16 residues. V dropped 3 bases and J dropped 1 base, with 13 bases sitting between them. From germline, CDR1 is MGHRA and CDR2 YSYEKL. The CDR3 is CASSHGQTGAKNIQYF. For the CDR3, the DNA is TGCGCCAGCAGCCATGGACAGACGGGGGCCAAAAACATTCAGTACTTC.

The V gene is TRBV5-1, the J gene TRBJ2-7; maybe TRBD1 (5 bases). Germline CDR1 reads SGHRS; CDR2 reads YFSETQ. With 4 bases removed from V and 11 bases from J, the gap between germline ends came to 25 bases. The CDR3 loop spans 15 amino acids. The CDR3 coding sequence is TGCGCCAGCAGCCCTCTCCAGGGCAGGGCGTATTGGGAGTACTTC. The encoded protein is CASSPLQGRAYWEYF.

V is TRBV28 and J is TRBJ1-5; 9 nucleotides match TRBD1. V trimming: 4 bases; J trimming: 4 bases; junction bases outside the gene matches: 8. The CDR3 spans 16 residues. Germline lookup yields CDR1 MDHEN and CDR2 SYDVKM. CDR3 sequence reads: CASSSVRDRENQPQHF. CDR3 sequence (DNA): TGTGCCAGCAGTTCGGTACGGGACAGGGAGAATCAGCCCCAGCATTTT.

This clone occurred a few times. The chain combines TRBV10-2 with TRBJ2-7; 9 bases match TRBD1. The CDR3 loop spans 13 amino acids. Trimming cost V 5 bases and J 4 bases; bases outside gene matches: 3. Germline lookup yields CDR1 WSHSY and CDR2 SAAADI. The CDR3 reads CASSTGGSYEQYF. Here the CDR3 DNA reads TGCGCCAGCAGTACAGGGGGCTCTTACGAGCAGTACTTC.

This chain links TRBV19 with TRBJ1-1; 7 bases line up with TRBD1. Per the germline V gene, CDR1 is LNHDA and CDR2 is SQIVND (reference sequence). The CDR3 is 15 amino acids. V trimming: 4 bases; J trimming: 3 bases; junction bases outside the gene matches: 8. This CDR3 reads CASSTIKTGYTEAFF. CDR3 coding DNA: TGTGCCAGTAGTACGATAAAGACAGGGTACACTGAAGCTTTCTTT. Filled out from reference TRBV19 and TRBJ1-1, the complete variable domain reads DGGITQSPKYLFRKEGQNVTLSCEQNLNHDAMYWYRQDPGQGLRLIYYSQIVNDFQKGDIAEGYSVSREKKESFPLTVTSAQKNPTAFYLCASSTIKTGYTEAFFGQGTRLTVV.

The chain recombines TRBV15 with TRBJ2-5; the D gene is possibly TRBD2 (5 bases). The CDR3 runs 15 residues. Trimming stripped 0 bases from V and 5 bases from J, with 13 bases between. Germline loops: CDR1 LNHNV, CDR2 YYDKDF (reference sequence). CDR3 in DNA: TGTGCCACCAGCAGAGATGGCGGGCCGGAGGAGACCCAGTACTTC. It encodes CATSRDGGPEETQYF.

This clone was observed a handful of times. The V gene is TRBV28, the J gene TRBJ2-1; 10 bases agree with TRBD2. V was pared by 10 bases and J by 4 bases, with 4 bases of the junction left unmatched. This CDR3 is built from 13 residues. Germline V CDR1 and CDR2: MDHEN, SYDVKM. CDR3 region: CATGLAIYNEQFF. The CDR3, as DNA: TGTGCCACGGGACTAGCGATATACAATGAGCAGTTCTTC.

The chain is built from TRBV28 and TRBJ1-4, with 10 bases matching TRBD1. Germline V lookup: CDR1 MDHEN, CDR2 SYDVKM. Trimming cost V 6 bases and J 6 bases; bases outside gene matches: 4. The CDR3 length is 14 residues. In DNA, the CDR3 is TGTGCCAGCAGGACCGGGACAGGGGATGAAAAACTGTTTTTT. Translated, it gives CASRTGTGDEKLFF.

This chain links TRBV7-2 with TRBJ2-3, with 10 positions matching TRBD2. CDR3 length equals 16 residues. V dropped 1 base and J dropped 4; count of bases not matched to a gene: 5. CDR1 and CDR2 (germline): SGHTA, FQGNSA. This CDR3 reads CASSLGTGTSADTQYF. For the CDR3, the DNA is TGTGCCAGCAGCTTAGGAACCGGGACTAGCGCAGATACGCAGTATTTT.

The chain combines TRBV7-6 with TRBJ2-7; the match to TRBD2 covers 9 bases. Germline CDR1 SGHVS, CDR2 FNYEAQ. This CDR3 contains 17 residues. J was trimmed by 2 bases and V by 1 base; bases with no gene match: 9. As DNA, the CDR3 is TGTGCCAGCAGCTTAGAAGCAGGACTAGCGTACCCCTACGAGCAGTACTTC. This encodes CASSLEAGLAYPYEQYF.

This sequence joins TRBV2 and TRBJ1-4, with D possibly being TRBD1 (5 bases). The germline V gene has CDR1 SNHLY and CDR2 FYNNEI. V dropped 7 bases and J dropped 7 bases, with 19 bases sitting between them. The CDR3 runs to 15 residues. The CDR3 loop is CASMGGRGGGEKLFF. In DNA, the CDR3 is TGTGCCAGCATGGGGGGGAGGGGAGGCGGTGAAAAACTGTTTTTT.

V and J are TRBV5-5 and TRBJ2-7; D uncertain. The CDR3 covers 15 residues. V lost 1 base and J 1 base, leaving 12 bases between the germline ends. The germline CDR1 and CDR2 sequences are SGHKS and YYEKEE (reference sequence). CDR3 in amino acids: CASSLLDLRSYEQYF. The CDR3 DNA follows: TGTGCCAGCAGCTTGCTAGACCTCCGGTCCTACGAGCAGTACTTC.

The count of this clone is one. The chain links TRBV11-2 to TRBJ2-6; 7 bases agree with TRBD2. The CDR3 totals 15 residues. Trimming removed 5 bases from V and 1 base from J; junction bases left unmatched: 2. CDR1 and CDR2 from the germline V gene are SGHAT and FQNNGV. The CDR3 loop reads CASSQGGSGANVLTF. CDR3 DNA: TGTGCCAGCAGCCAGGGAGGGTCTGGGGCCAACGTCCTGACTTTC.

For the CDR3, the DNA is TGTGCCAGCAGGACAATGAACACCGGGGAGCTGTTTTTT. As protein: CASRTMNTGELFF. The rearrangement uses TRBV6-5 and TRBJ2-2; no firm D call. Looked up from germline, CDR1 is MNHEY and CDR2 is SVGAGI. Trimming stripped 6 bases from V and 1 base from J, with 6 bases between. This CDR3 comprises 13 residues.

V usage is TRBV5-1 and J usage is TRBJ2-2; D is possibly TRBD2 (5 bases). Trimming left V 0 bases short and J 5 bases short, with 14 bases between. Germline V gene sequence: CDR1 SGHRS, CDR2 YFSETQ. The CDR3 runs to 16 residues. The DNA for the CDR3 is TGCGCCAGCAGCTTGGAATCGGTAACGGGAACCGGGGAGCTGTTTTTT. It codes for CASSLESVTGTGELFF.

The V gene is TRBV6-1, the J gene TRBJ1-2; no reliable D call. CDR3 length equals 13 residues. Germline CDR1 and CDR2: MNHNS and SASEGT. The V end was cut by 0 bases, the J end by 4 bases, with 6 bases between. In DNA, the CDR3 is TGTGCCAGCAGTGAAGCTCCGTTCTATGGCTACACCTTC. Protein: CASSEAPFYGYTF.

By proportion, this clone is medium-sized. The genes are TRBV2 and TRBJ1-2, with D perhaps TRBD1 (6 bases). In germline, CDR1 is SNHLY, CDR2 FYNNEI. CDR3 length: 13 residues. V was cut by 1 base and J by 8 bases, with 11 bases left in between. DNA of the CDR3: TGTGCCAGCAGTGAAGAGAGGGGGTTCGGCTACACCTTC. It codes for CASSEERGFGYTF.

J is TRBJ1-5 and V is TRBV7-9; 12 bases line up with TRBD1. The junction had 11 bases not matched to a gene; V was cut back by 4 bases and J by 7 bases. The germline gives CDR1 SEHNR, CDR2 FQNEAQ (reference sequence). The CDR3 spans 17 residues. DNA for the CDR3: TGTGCCAGCAGCTCGGGACAGGGGGCCCCAAATGCACAGCCCCAGCATTTT. It is translated as CASSSGQGAPNAQPQHF.

The chain combines TRBV29-1 with TRBJ2-3; TRBD2 agrees at 7 bases. CDR3 length: 15 amino acids. V gave up 2 bases and J gave up 3 bases; unmatched junction bases: 8. Looked up from germline, CDR1 is SQVTM and CDR2 is ANQGSEA. This CDR3 reads CSVEWLAASTDTQYF. Here the CDR3 DNA reads TGCAGCGTTGAATGGCTAGCGGCTAGTACAGATACGCAGTATTTT.

This chain links TRBV5-4 with TRBJ1-2, with TRBD1 matching over 8 bases. CDR1 and CDR2 from the germline V gene are SGHNT and YYREEE (reference sequence). The CDR3 loop spans 15 amino acids. The V segment lost 1 base and the J segment 8 bases; nucleotides outside the gene matches: 10. CDR3 loop: CASSLSADRVGGYTF. The CDR3 DNA follows: TGTGCCAGCAGCTTGTCGGCGGACAGGGTAGGGGGCTACACCTTC.

The chain uses TRBV11-3 and TRBJ2-6; maybe TRBD2 (6 bases). Germline-derived CDR1 and CDR2 are SGHNT and YENEEA. Trimming cost V 5 bases and J 3 bases, with 11 bases left between them. The CDR3 extends over 15 amino acids. The CDR3 DNA follows: TGTGCCAGCAGCCTACGCGGGGTTGGGGCCAACGTCCTGACTTTC. It translates to CASSLRGVGANVLTF.

The chain couples TRBV7-8 to TRBJ2-1, with 12 bases fitting TRBD2. Trimming at V came to 5 bases and at J to 4 bases, leaving 6 bases not matched to a gene. The CDR3 spans 16 residues. The germline CDR1 and CDR2 sequences are SGHVS and FQNEAQ. CDR3 DNA sequence: TGTGCCAGCAGCGATTATCTAGCGGGAGGGTACAATGAGCAGTTCTTC. It codes for CASSDYLAGGYNEQFF.

J is TRBJ1-2 and V is TRBV6-1; TRBD1 is a possible D gene (5 bases). The CDR3 extends over 16 amino acids. Germline values: CDR1 MNHNS, CDR2 SASEGT. Deletions cut 0 bases from V and 4 bases from J, with 15 bases between. For the CDR3, the DNA is TGTGCCAGCAGTGAAGCGGGTCTTGCAGGGCCCTATGGCTACACCTTC. This sequence encodes CASSEAGLAGPYGYTF.

The rearrangement uses TRBV30 and TRBJ1-5; no reliable D call. Germline V lookup: CDR1 GTSNPN, CDR2 SVGIG (reference sequence). The V end was cut by 1 base, the J end by 3 bases, with 7 bases between. This CDR3 contains 13 residues. The CDR3 coding sequence is TGTGCCTGGAGTGGCAGGTACAATCAGCCCCAGCATTTT. It specifies CAWSGRYNQPQHF.